These T cell receptor beta chains were read from a single sample in a study of T cell clones after liver transplantation. Repertoires were generated with immunoSEQ multiplex PCR, while TCRdb's copy carries only in-frame clones and drops some. The table shows tens of thousands of clones, with 70% to 75% occurring only once. Sequenced here: CD4+ T cells from blood, sampled before liver transplant. The source of these receptors is a human donor who received a liver transplant. CDR3s include the opening cysteine and the closing phenylalanine or tryptophan. The D gene is left open where the match is weak. Clone size is not always given. Where it is, it says once, few, many or a class for expanded clones.

J	V	size	D	CDR3	DNA
TRBJ1-2	TRBV18	NA	TRBD1	CASSRGDRAYGYTF	TGTGCCAGCTCACGAGGGGACAGGGCCTATGGCTACACCTTC
TRBJ1-2	TRBV29-1	NA	NA	CSVDDSLTGYTF	TGCAGCGTTGACGACAGCCTTACTGGCTACACCTTC
TRBJ1-6	TRBV18	NA	TRBD1	CASSPQGEVGSPLHF	TGTGCCAGCTCACCGCAGGGGGAAGTTGGTTCACCCCTCCACTTT
TRBJ2-3	TRBV5-4	NA	NA	CASSQETGDTQYF	TGTGCCAGCAGCCAAGAGACAGGCGATACGCAGTATTTT
TRBJ2-2	TRBV6-1	NA	NA	CASKGRENTGELFF	TGTGCCAGCAAAGGACGGGAAAACACCGGGGAGCTGTTTTTT
TRBJ2-2	TRBV7-2	NA	TRBD1	CASSSHGDRGLFF	TGTGCCAGCAGCTCCCATGGGGACAGGGGGCTGTTTTTT
TRBJ2-5	TRBV11-2	NA	NA	CASSLDRSGRETQYF	TGTGCCAGCAGCTTAGATCGAAGCGGGCGGGAGACCCAGTACTTC
TRBJ1-3	TRBV6-5	NA	NA	CATKGQTSSGNTIYF	TGTGCCACCAAAGGACAGACGAGCTCTGGAAACACCATATATTTT
TRBJ2-7	TRBV7-3	NA	NA	CASSLYSSYEQYF	TGTGCCAGCAGCCTCTACTCCTCCTACGAGCAGTACTTC
TRBJ2-3	TRBV11-2	NA	TRBD2	CASSPYGTSDSDTQYF	TGTGCCAGCAGCCCCTATGGGACTAGCGATTCAGATACGCAGTATTTT
TRBJ2-7	TRBV18	NA	TRBD1	CASSPKWDSYEQYF	TGTGCCAGCTCACCAAAATGGGACAGCTACGAGCAGTACTTC
TRBJ1-2	TRBV27	NA	TRBD1	CASSSIRIQGAGDYGYTF	TGTGCCAGCAGTTCAATCCGAATTCAGGGGGCGGGGGACTATGGCTACACCTTC
TRBJ2-7	TRBV6-1	NA	NA	CASSPGSSYEQYF	TGTGCCAGCTCCCCCGGGTCCTCCTACGAGCAGTACTTC
TRBJ1-6	TRBV7-6	NA	NA	CASSLGRGRGNSPLHF	TGTGCCAGCAGCTTAGGGCGAGGCAGGGGCAATTCACCCCTCCACTTT
TRBJ1-5	TRBV10-2	many	NA	CASSESSSNQPQHF	TGCGCCAGCAGTGAGTCTAGCAGCAATCAGCCCCAGCATTTT
TRBJ1-5	TRBV5-5	NA	TRBD1	CASSQEVRQGGQPQHF	TGTGCCAGCAGCCAAGAAGTGAGACAGGGAGGCCAGCCCCAGCATTTT
TRBJ1-5	TRBV6-1	NA	NA	CASSVGEDQPQHF	TGTGCCAGCAGTGTGGGGGAGGATCAGCCCCAGCATTTT
TRBJ2-1	TRBV5-4	NA	NA	CASSLEGAVDEQFF	TGTGCCAGCAGCTTGGAAGGGGCCGTGGATGAGCAGTTCTTC
TRBJ1-4	TRBV5-1	NA	TRBD1	CASSSGGTGDEKLFF	TGCGCCAGCAGCTCTGGTGGGACAGGGGACGAAAAACTGTTTTTT
TRBJ1-6	TRBV7-3	NA	NA	CASSLTAESPLHF	TGTGCCAGCAGCTTAACAGCGGAGTCACCCCTCCACTTT
TRBJ1-1	TRBV4-1	NA	TRBD1	CASSYGLDRETEAFF	TGCGCCAGCAGCTATGGGTTGGACAGGGAAACTGAAGCTTTCTTT
TRBJ1-6	TRBV6-1	medium-sized	NA	CASSEASSGGVFHF	TGTGCCAGCAGTGAAGCGTCATCGGGGGGGGTCTTCCACTTT
TRBJ1-1	TRBV7-2	NA	TRBD1	CASSLGRTGGGTEAFF	TGTGCCAGCAGCCTAGGACGGACAGGGGGCGGGACTGAAGCTTTCTTT
TRBJ1-2	TRBV27	NA	TRBD1	CASRPTGTGVGYTF	TGTGCCAGCAGACCTACCGGGACAGGGGTTGGCTACACCTTC
TRBJ1-1	TRBV29-1	many	NA	CSAGDSMNTEAFF	TGCAGCGCCGGAGACAGCATGAACACTGAAGCTTTCTTT
TRBJ1-4	TRBV14	NA	NA	CASSPGDMLSEKLFF	TGTGCCAGCAGCCCCGGGGACATGCTAAGCGAAAAACTGTTTTTT
TRBJ1-4	TRBV28	many	NA	CASIPTATNEKLFF	TGTGCCAGCATACCGACTGCAACTAATGAAAAACTGTTTTTT
TRBJ2-7	TRBV6-5	NA	NA	CASSLNRDQGQQYF	TGTGCCAGCAGCCTTAACCGGGACCAGGGGCAGCAGTACTTC
TRBJ2-3	TRBV7-2	NA	NA	CASSRSGPTDTQYF	TGTGCCAGCAGCCGTAGCGGACCCACAGATACGCAGTATTTT
TRBJ1-4	TRBV28	NA	TRBD1	CASSRIGQGGEKLFF	TGTGCCAGCAGCCGTATTGGACAGGGCGGTGAAAAACTGTTTTTT
TRBJ1-1	TRBV11-3	NA	NA	CASSLGRVNTEAFF	TGTGCCAGCAGCTTAGGGCGGGTGAACACTGAAGCTTTCTTT
TRBJ1-2	TRBV6-1	NA	NA	CASSEIRTVYGYTF	TGTGCCAGCAGTGAAATCAGGACAGTCTATGGCTACACCTTC
TRBJ2-5	TRBV10-1	NA	NA	CASSESQGTQETQYF	TGCGCCAGCAGTGAGTCTCAGGGAACCCAAGAGACCCAGTACTTC
TRBJ2-5	TRBV14	once	TRBD2	CASSQRSTSKETQYF	TGTGCCAGCAGCCAACGGTCGACTAGCAAAGAGACCCAGTACTTC
TRBJ1-4	TRBV11-2	once	TRBD1	CASSSLTGATNEKLFF	TGTGCCAGCAGCTCATTGACAGGGGCAACTAATGAAAAACTGTTTTTT
TRBJ1-2	TRBV27	NA	TRBD1	CASSPARTGGYGYTF	TGTGCCAGCAGTCCCGCACGGACAGGAGGCTATGGCTACACCTTC
TRBJ2-5	TRBV29-1	NA	NA	CSVENREGETQYF	TGCAGCGTTGAAAACAGGGAGGGAGAGACCCAGTACTTC
TRBJ2-1	TRBV11-2	few	TRBD1	CASSLLGTDYNEQFF	TGTGCCAGCAGCTTACTCGGGACAGACTACAATGAGCAGTTCTTC
TRBJ2-2	TRBV19	NA	TRBD1	CASSPRGRTGRNGELFF	TGTGCCAGTAGTCCTCGGGGAAGGACAGGGAGGAACGGGGAGCTGTTTTTT
TRBJ1-3	TRBV30	once	TRBD1	CACPQGKSGNTIYF	TGTGCCTGCCCACAGGGGAAATCTGGAAACACCATATATTTT
TRBJ2-1	TRBV13	NA	TRBD1	CASSSRDRAGEQFF	TGTGCCAGCAGCTCCCGGGACAGGGCGGGTGAGCAGTTCTTC
TRBJ2-3	TRBV2	NA	NA	CASSEGLLYTDTQYF	TGTGCCAGCAGTGAAGGACTACTTTACACAGATACGCAGTATTTT
TRBJ1-1	TRBV6-6	once	NA	CASSYSTGGVFTEAFF	TGTGCCAGCAGTTATTCCACAGGCGGGGTTTTCACTGAAGCTTTCTTT
TRBJ2-7	TRBV5-4	NA	NA	CASSQDSLYEQYF	TGTGCCAGCAGCCAGGACAGCCTCTACGAGCAGTACTTC
TRBJ2-3	TRBV5-1	NA	TRBD2	CASSIGTSGFTDTQYF	TGCGCCAGCAGCATCGGGACTAGCGGGTTCACAGATACGCAGTATTTT
TRBJ1-4	TRBV15	NA	TRBD1	CATSRAGTEAEKLFF	TGTGCCACCAGCAGAGCCGGGACAGAAGCAGAAAAACTGTTTTTT
TRBJ2-7	TRBV28	NA	NA	CASSLKRSRKEYF	TGTGCCAGCAGTTTAAAGAGGTCGCGAAAGGAGTACTTC
TRBJ1-6	TRBV5-6	NA	TRBD1	CASSLGQGTSPLHF	TGTGCCAGCAGCTTGGGACAGGGGACGTCACCCCTCCACTTT
TRBJ2-7	TRBV2	NA	TRBD1	CANGQGANYEQYF	TGTGCCAACGGACAGGGGGCAAATTACGAGCAGTACTTC
TRBJ1-1	TRBV6-5	NA	TRBD1	CASSYSTGANTEAFF	TGTGCCAGCAGTTACTCCACAGGGGCGAACACTGAAGCTTTCTTT
TRBJ1-3	TRBV1	NA	NA	CTSSQDPGGNTIYF	TGCACCAGCAGCCAAGATCCAGGCGGAAACACCATATATTTT
TRBJ2-2	TRBV11-3	NA	TRBD1	CASSRDRGRNTGELFF	TGTGCCAGCAGCCGTGACAGGGGGCGCAACACCGGGGAGCTGTTTTTT
TRBJ2-5	TRBV5-1	NA	NA	CASSLLGGGEETQYF	TGCGCCAGCAGCCTACTGGGGGGTGGGGAAGAGACCCAGTACTTC